The present entry profiles one T cell receptor (beta chain) with its context. TCRdb's table, derived via immunoSEQ multiplex PCR, lists solely in-frame clones and lacks some. The sample has some 200,000 clones; around four fifths are singletons. This entry comes from a study of blood T cell repertoires in COVID-19. Study in general: COVID-19 samples from acute and convalescent phases originated in the United States, Italy and Spain. PBMCs, B-cell-depleted T cells, or T cells provided the cDNA or gDNA that made up the material.

Germline V gene lookup returns CDR1 LNHDA and CDR2 SQIVND (reference sequence). The junction had 6 bases not matched to a gene; V was cut back by 6 bases and J by 3 bases. There are 14 residues in the CDR3. Sequencing was carried out using peripheral blood. The rearrangement joins TRBV19 to TRBJ1-1, with TRBD1 matching over 8 bases. This receptor was identified in a woman aged 80 or older with active or convalescent COVID-19. The CDR3 here is CASRGTGLHTEAFF. In nucleotides, the CDR3 is TGTGCCAGTAGAGGGACAGGTCTTCACACTGAAGCTTTCTTT.